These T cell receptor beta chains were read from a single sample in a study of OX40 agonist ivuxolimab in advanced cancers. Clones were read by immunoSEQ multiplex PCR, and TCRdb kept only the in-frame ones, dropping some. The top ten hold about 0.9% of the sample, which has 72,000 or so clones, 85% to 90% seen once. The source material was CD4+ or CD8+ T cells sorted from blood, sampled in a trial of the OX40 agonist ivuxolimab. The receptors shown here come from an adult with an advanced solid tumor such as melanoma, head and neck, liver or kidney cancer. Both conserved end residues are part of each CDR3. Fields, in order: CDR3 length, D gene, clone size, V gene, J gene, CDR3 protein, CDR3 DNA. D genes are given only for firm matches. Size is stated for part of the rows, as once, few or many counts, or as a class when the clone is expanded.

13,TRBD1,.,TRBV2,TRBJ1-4,CASRGQGNEKLFF,TGTGCCAGCAGGGGACAGGGTAATGAAAAACTGTTTTTT
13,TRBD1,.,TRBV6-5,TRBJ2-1,CASTGGFYNEQFF,TGTGCCAGCACAGGGGGCTTCTACAATGAGCAGTTCTTC
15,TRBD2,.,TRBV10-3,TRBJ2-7,CAISGLAGGPYEQYF,TGTGCCATCAGTGGCTTAGCGGGGGGCCCCTACGAGCAGTACTTC
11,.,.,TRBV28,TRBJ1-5,CASGGNQPQHF,TGTGCCAGCGGAGGCAATCAGCCCCAGCATTTT
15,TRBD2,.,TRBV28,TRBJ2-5,CASSPGGAGGETQYF,TGTGCCAGCAGTCCCGGGGGGGCTGGAGGAGAGACCCAGTACTTC
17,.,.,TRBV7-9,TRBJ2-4,CASSLGHRVLAKNIQYF,TGTGCCAGCAGCTTAGGGCACAGGGTCCTAGCCAAAAACATTCAGTACTTC
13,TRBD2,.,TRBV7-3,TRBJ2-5,CASSRTREETQYF,TGTGCCAGCAGCCGGACTAGGGAGGAGACCCAGTACTTC
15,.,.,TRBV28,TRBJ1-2,CASSLGVAGNYGYTF,TGTGCCAGCAGTTTAGGGGTGGCGGGAAACTATGGCTACACCTTC
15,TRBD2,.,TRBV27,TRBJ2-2,CAGVRLAGGTGELFF,TGTGCCGGCGTGAGACTAGCGGGGGGCACCGGGGAGCTGTTTTTT
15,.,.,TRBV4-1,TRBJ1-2,CASSQDSDLGYGYTF,TGCGCCAGCAGCCAAGATTCAGATCTAGGCTATGGCTACACCTTC
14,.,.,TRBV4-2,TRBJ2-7,CASSSVGTPYEQYF,TGTGCCAGCAGCTCGGTAGGGACCCCCTACGAGCAGTACTTC
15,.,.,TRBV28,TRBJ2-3,CASSLRDIGRDTQYF,TGTGCCAGCAGTTTACGGGACATTGGTAGAGATACGCAGTATTTT
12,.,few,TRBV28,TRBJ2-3,CASSGLADTQYF,TGTGCCAGCAGCGGCCTAGCGGATACGCAGTATTTT
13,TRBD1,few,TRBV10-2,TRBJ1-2,CASRPSGGEGYTF,TGCGCCAGCAGACCCTCAGGGGGGGAAGGCTACACCTTC
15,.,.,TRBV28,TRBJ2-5,CASSSIAAYQETQYF,TGTGCCAGCAGTTCCATAGCAGCGTACCAAGAGACCCAGTACTTC
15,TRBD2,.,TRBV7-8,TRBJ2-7,CASSLGREGLYEQYF,TGTGCCAGCAGCTTAGGGCGGGAGGGCCTCTACGAGCAGTACTTC
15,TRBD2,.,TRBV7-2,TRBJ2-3,CASSLRLAGSNTQYF,TGTGCCAGCAGCTTAAGACTAGCGGGGTCGAATACGCAGTATTTT
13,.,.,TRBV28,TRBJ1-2,CASSEGANYGYTF,TGTGCCAGCAGTGAGGGAGCTAACTATGGCTACACCTTC
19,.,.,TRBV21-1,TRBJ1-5,CASSKEKRGAVTGRQPQHF,TGTGCCAGCAGCAAAGAGAAGAGGGGTGCGGTGACAGGGCGTCAGCCCCAGCATTTT
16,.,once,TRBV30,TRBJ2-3,CAWRLGGGGKADTQYF,TGTGCCTGGAGGTTAGGGGGAGGGGGAAAGGCAGATACGCAGTATTTT
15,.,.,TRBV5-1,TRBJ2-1,CASSLAQGFYNEQFF,TGCGCCAGCAGCTTGGCTCAGGGATTCTACAATGAGCAGTTCTTC
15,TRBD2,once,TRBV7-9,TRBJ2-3,CASSPRLAGVFSQYF,TGTGCCAGCAGCCCACGACTAGCGGGAGTGTTTTCGCAGTATTTT
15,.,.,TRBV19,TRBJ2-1,CASRGGGGPYNEQFF,TGTGCCAGTAGGGGAGGAGGGGGCCCCTACAATGAGCAGTTCTTC
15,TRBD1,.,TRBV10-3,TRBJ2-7,CAISVTGGKSYEQYF,TGTGCCATCAGTGTTACAGGGGGAAAGAGCTACGAGCAGTACTTC
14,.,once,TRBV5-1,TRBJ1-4,CASSSRGTNEKLFF,TGCGCCAGCAGCTCCAGGGGTACTAATGAAAAACTGTTTTTT
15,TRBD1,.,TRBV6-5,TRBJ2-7,CASRSRQGAGYEQYF,TGTGCCAGCAGAAGCAGACAGGGGGCGGGTTACGAGCAGTACTTC
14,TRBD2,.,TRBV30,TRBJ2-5,CAWSVGLAQETQYF,TGTGCCTGGAGTGTAGGACTAGCCCAAGAGACCCAGTACTTC
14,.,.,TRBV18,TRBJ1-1,CASSRSGGWTEAFF,TGTGCCAGCTCACGCTCGGGGGGCTGGACTGAAGCTTTCTTT
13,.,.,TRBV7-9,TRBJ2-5,CASSLPPTETQYF,TGTGCCAGCAGCTTACCGCCAACAGAGACCCAGTACTTC
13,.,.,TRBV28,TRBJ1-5,CASRRDPNQPQHF,TGTGCCAGCCGAAGGGACCCCAATCAGCCCCAGCATTTT
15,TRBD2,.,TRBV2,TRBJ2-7,CASSDETSGSYEQYF,TGTGCCAGCAGCGATGAGACTAGCGGGAGCTACGAGCAGTACTTC
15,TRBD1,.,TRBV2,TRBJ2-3,CASSGGTGGTDTQYF,TGTGCCAGCAGTGGGGGGACAGGGGGCACAGATACGCAGTATTTT
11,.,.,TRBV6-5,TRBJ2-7,CASSLRVEQYF,TGTGCCAGCAGCCTCAGGGTCGAGCAGTACTTC
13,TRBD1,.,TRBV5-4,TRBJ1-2,CASSRDRVGGYTF,TGTGCCAGCAGCCGTGACAGGGTGGGTGGCTACACCTTC
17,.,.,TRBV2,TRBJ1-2,CASTEGWFRGLDYGYTF,TGTGCCAGCACCGAGGGGTGGTTTAGGGGACTGGACTATGGCTACACCTTC
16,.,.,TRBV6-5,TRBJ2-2,CASSYSVYPNTGELFF,TGTGCCAGCAGTTACTCGGTTTATCCAAACACCGGGGAGCTGTTTTTT
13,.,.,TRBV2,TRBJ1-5,CASSGRLNQPQHF,TGTGCCAGCAGTGGCAGGCTCAATCAGCCCCAGCATTTT
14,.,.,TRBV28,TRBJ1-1,CASSKYRRNTEAFF,TGTGCCAGCAGTAAATACAGGAGGAACACTGAAGCTTTCTTT
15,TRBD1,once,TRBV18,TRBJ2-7,CASSPAVDRAYEQYF,TGTGCCAGCTCACCAGCTGTTGACAGGGCCTACGAGCAGTACTTC
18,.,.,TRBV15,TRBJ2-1,CATSRGGFGDGSYNEQFF,TGTGCCACCAGCAGAGGCGGATTCGGCGATGGGTCCTACAATGAGCAGTTCTTC